This T cell receptor beta chain derives from a study of shared clonotypes between healthy human individuals. The CDR3 is 16 residues long. Germline V gives CDR1 LNHDA, CDR2 SQIVND (reference sequence). Trimming shortened V by 3 bases and J by 4 bases, and 16 bases separated the two germline ends. The table came from immunoSEQ multiplex PCR; TCRdb's copy has only in-frame clones and leaves some out. The sample contains 1 million to 1.2 million clones, around three quarters of which appear only once. Sequenced: memory CD4+ T cells from PBMCs. Regarding subset: CD45RA-negative fraction. The clonotype was recovered from a man aged 18 to 30 in good health. Some clones in this sample may be carry-over from other donors' samples. The chain links TRBV19 to TRBJ1-3, with a possible D match to TRBD1 (5 bases). The CDR3 loop is CASSIRGRTRGNTIYF. CDR3 sequence (DNA): TGTGCCAGTAGTATTAGAGGAAGGACACGGGGAAACACCATATATTTT.